This paragraph covers one T cell receptor beta chain sequence. What it recognizes is unknown. The sample comes from a study of T cell clones after liver transplantation. Study overall: A pre-transplant mixed lymphocyte reaction with TCRbeta sequencing defined graft-donor-reactive clones followed in post-transplant blood. Standard immunosuppression, with no induction, continued until 12-24 months after transplant. Study-level points and caveats: Graft donor-reactive T cells possibly entered the graft instead of undergoing deletion. Post-transplant time points were not standardized, so conclusions are preliminary.

V lost 7 bases to trimming and J lost 4 bases; unmatched junction nucleotides: 12. The germline gives CDR1 MNHNY, CDR2 SVGAGI (reference sequence). The CDR3 runs to 15 residues. Libraries were prepared by immunoSEQ multiplex PCR; TCRdb keeps only in-frame clonotypes and omits some of them. The data contain fewer than 85,000 clones, 80% of them seen just once; the ten biggest clones take up approximately 0.73%. The sequence derives from a human patient who received a liver transplant. These T cells may partly come from the graft donor. This sample comprised CD4+ T cells from blood, obtained 12 months after liver transplant. The genes are TRBV6-6 and TRBJ1-2, with 7 positions matching TRBD1. The CDR3, as DNA: TGTGCCAGCACTTCAGGGGGGACAGTTCCCTATGGCTACACCTTC. It encodes CASTSGGTVPYGYTF.